This TCR beta chain comes out of a study of control samples from healthy donors and cancer patients (dated by TCRdb to about 2020). The V end loses 5 bases and the J end loses 1 base, and a stretch of 15 bases separates them. CDR1 LNHDA and CDR2 SQIVND are derived from the germline V gene (reference sequence). The CDR3 measures 15 amino acids from cysteine to phenylalanine. Only the CDR3 DNA stays, 45 bases, in frame from base 1. As to this clone: Its antigen is not yet known.

Receptors were amplified or captured by the immunoSEQ multiplex PCR assay. The source is immuneACCESS, and TCRdb retained only in-frame sequences with V and J called. Part of the clones is not carried over; for the studies checked, unresolved V genes explain less than half of this, and the remainder is unexplained. The record for this sample contains some 180,000 clones. Approximately 2.2% of the sample is taken by the ten largest. The rearranged segments are TRBV19 and TRBJ2-7, with the D gene too uncertain to name. Sequenced sample: blood. The sequence was collected from a woman aged 25 to 39 in good health. The DNA sequence reads TGTGCCAGTAGTCTGAAGGGCGAACAATCCTACGAGCAGTACTTC. The translation is CASSLKGEQSYEQYF.